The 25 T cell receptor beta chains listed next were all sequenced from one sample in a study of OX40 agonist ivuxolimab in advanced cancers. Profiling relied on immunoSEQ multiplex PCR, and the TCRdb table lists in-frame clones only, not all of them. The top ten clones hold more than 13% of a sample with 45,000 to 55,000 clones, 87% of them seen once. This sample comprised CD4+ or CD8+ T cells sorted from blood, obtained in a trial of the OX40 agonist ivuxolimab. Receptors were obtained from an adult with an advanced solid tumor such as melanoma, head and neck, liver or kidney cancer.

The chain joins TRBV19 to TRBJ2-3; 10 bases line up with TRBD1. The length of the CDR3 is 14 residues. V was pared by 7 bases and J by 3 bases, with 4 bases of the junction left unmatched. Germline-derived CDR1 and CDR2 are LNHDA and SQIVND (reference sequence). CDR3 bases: TGTGCCAGTAAGGACAGGGGGTTGACAGATACGCAGTATTTT. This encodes CASKDRGLTDTQYF.

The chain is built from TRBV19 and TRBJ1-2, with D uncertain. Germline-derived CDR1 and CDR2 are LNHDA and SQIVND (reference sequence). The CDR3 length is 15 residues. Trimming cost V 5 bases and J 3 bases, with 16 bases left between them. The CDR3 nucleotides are TGTGCCAGTAGTCGCGACTATTCCAAGGACTATGGCTACACCTTC. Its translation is CASSRDYSKDYGYTF.

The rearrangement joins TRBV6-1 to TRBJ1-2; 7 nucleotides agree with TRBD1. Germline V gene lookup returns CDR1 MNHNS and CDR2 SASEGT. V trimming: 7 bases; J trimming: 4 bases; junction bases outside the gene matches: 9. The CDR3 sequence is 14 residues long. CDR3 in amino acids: CASTHRGPSYGYTF. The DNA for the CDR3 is TGTGCCAGCACTCACAGGGGACCCTCCTATGGCTACACCTTC.

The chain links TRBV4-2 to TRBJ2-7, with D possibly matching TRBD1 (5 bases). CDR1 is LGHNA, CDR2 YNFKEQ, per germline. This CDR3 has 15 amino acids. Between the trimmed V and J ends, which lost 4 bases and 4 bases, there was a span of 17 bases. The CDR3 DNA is TGTGCCAGCAGCCGAGACTTCTCAAAGGGGTACGAGCAGTACTTC. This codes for CASSRDFSKGYEQYF.

CDR3 loop: CASRSQGTSYTDTQYF. DNA of the CDR3: TGTGCCAGCAGATCTCAGGGGACTAGTTACACAGATACGCAGTATTTT. The rearrangement joins TRBV7-8 to TRBJ2-3; TRBD2 aligns across 8 bases. V lost 6 bases to trimming and J lost 2 bases; unmatched junction nucleotides: 10. The CDR3 loop spans 16 amino acids. Germline V gene sequence: CDR1 SGHVS, CDR2 FQNEAQ. Complete variable domain (other parts from reference TRBV7-8 and TRBJ2-3): GAGVSQSPRYKVAKRGQDVALRCDPISGHVSLFWYQQALGQGPEFLTYFQNEAQLDKSGLPSDRFFAERPEGSVSTLKIQRTQQEDSAVYLCASRSQGTSYTDTQYFGPGTRLTVL.

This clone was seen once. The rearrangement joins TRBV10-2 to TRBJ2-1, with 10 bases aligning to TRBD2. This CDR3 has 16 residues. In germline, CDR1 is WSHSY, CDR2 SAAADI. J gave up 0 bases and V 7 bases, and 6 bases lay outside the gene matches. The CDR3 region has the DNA TGCGCCAGCACCGGACTAGCGGCCATCTCCTACAATGAGCAGTTCTTC. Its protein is CASTGLAAISYNEQFF.

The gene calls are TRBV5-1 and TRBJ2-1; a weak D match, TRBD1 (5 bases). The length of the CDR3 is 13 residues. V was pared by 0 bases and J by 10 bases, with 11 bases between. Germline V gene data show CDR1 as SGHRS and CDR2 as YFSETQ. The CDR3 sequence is CASSLGGYGEQFF. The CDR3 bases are TGCGCCAGCAGCTTGGGGGGCTATGGGGAGCAGTTCTTC.

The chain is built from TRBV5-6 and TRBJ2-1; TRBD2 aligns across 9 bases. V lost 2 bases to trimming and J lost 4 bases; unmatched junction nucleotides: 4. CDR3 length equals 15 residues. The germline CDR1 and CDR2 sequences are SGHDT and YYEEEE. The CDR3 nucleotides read TGTGCCAGCAGCTTACTAGCGGGCTCGTACAATGAGCAGTTCTTC. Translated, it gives CASSLLAGSYNEQFF.

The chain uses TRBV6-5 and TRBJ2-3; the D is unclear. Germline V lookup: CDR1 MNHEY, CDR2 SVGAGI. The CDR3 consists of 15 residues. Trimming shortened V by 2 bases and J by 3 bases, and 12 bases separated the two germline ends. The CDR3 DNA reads TGTGCCAGCAGTTACCGGTCCTCTTGGACAGATACGCAGTATTTT. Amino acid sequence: CASSYRSSWTDTQYF.

The CDR3 bases are TGTGCCAGCAGCCGACAATCGAGTAGCTCCTATAATTCACCCCTCCACTTT. Protein product: CASSRQSSSSYNSPLHF. V usage is TRBV7-2 and J usage is TRBJ1-6; D is unresolved. The germline V and J ends were trimmed by 5 bases and 0 bases, with 14 bases remaining between them. This CDR3 comprises 17 residues. Per germline, CDR1 SGHTA and CDR2 FQGNSA.

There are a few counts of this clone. CDR3: CASSHYFSRGGSYEQYF. CDR3 in DNA: TGCGCCAGCAGCCATTACTTTAGCCGGGGCGGAAGCTACGAGCAGTACTTC. J is TRBJ2-7 and V is TRBV4-1; D possibly matches TRBD1 or TRBD2 (5 bases each). CDR1 is MGHRA, CDR2 YSYEKL, per germline. V lost 3 bases and J lost 3, with 21 bases in between. The CDR3 is 17 residues long.

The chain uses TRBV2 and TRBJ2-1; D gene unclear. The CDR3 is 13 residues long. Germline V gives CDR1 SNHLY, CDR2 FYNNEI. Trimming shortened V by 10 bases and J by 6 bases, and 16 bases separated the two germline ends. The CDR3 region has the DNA TGTGCCAATGGAAGGGCGATTATCAATGAGCAGTTCTTC. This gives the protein CANGRAIINEQFF.

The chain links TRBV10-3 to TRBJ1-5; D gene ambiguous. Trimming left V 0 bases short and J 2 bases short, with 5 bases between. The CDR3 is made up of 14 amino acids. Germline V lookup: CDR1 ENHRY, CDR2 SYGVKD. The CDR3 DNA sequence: TGTGCCATCAGTGAGTCGAGGGGCAATCAGCCCCAGCATTTT. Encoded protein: CAISESRGNQPQHF.

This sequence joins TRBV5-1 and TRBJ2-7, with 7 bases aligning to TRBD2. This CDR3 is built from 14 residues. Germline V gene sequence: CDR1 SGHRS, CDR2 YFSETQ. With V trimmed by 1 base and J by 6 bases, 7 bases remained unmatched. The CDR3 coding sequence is TGCGCCAGCAGCTTGATTTCGGGAGGAAGCGAGCAGTACTTC. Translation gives CASSLISGGSEQYF.

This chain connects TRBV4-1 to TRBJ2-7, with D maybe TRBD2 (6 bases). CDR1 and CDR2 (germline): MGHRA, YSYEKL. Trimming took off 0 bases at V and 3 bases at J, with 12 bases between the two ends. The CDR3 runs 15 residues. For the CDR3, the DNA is TGCGCCAGCAGCCAAGAAGGGGACTCGCGCTACGAGCAGTACTTC. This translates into CASSQEGDSRYEQYF.

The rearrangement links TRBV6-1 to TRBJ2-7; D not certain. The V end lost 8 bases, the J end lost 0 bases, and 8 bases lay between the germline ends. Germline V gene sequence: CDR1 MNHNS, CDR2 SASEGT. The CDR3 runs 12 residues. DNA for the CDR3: TGTGCCAGCCGAAAGGACTCCTACGAGCAGTACTTC. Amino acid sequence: CASRKDSYEQYF.

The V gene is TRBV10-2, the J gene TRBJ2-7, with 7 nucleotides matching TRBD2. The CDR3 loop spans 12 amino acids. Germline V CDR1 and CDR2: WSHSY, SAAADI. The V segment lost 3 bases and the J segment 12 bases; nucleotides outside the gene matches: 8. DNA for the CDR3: TGCGCCAGCAGTGAAGGAGGCGAGCGGGGGTACTTC. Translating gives CASSEGGERGYF.

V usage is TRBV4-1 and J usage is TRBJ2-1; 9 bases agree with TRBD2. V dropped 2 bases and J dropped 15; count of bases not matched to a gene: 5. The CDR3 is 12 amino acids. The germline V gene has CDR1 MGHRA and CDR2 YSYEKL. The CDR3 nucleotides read TGCGCCAGCAGCCAACCAAGCGGGAGGCTGTTCTTC. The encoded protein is CASSQPSGRLFF.

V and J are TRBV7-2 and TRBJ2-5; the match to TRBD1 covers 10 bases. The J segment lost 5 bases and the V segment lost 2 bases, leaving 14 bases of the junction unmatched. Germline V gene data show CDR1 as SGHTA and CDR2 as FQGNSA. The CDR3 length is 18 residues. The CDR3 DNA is TGTGCCAGCAGCTTAACACCACGGGACAGGGGACGAGGGGAGACCCAGTACTTC. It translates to CASSLTPRDRGRGETQYF.

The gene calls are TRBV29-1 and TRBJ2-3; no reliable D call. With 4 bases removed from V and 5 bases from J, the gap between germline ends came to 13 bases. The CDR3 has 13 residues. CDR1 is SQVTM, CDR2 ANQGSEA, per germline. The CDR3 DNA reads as TGCAGCGTTGTGGGCACCATGCGAGATACGCAGTATTTT. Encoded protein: CSVVGTMRDTQYF.

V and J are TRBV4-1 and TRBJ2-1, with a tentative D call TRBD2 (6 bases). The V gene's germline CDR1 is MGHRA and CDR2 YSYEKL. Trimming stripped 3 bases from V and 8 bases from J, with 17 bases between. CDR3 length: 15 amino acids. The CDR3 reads CASSQAGRLRDEQFF. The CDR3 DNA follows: TGCGCCAGCAGCCAGGCAGGGAGGTTACGGGATGAGCAGTTCTTC.

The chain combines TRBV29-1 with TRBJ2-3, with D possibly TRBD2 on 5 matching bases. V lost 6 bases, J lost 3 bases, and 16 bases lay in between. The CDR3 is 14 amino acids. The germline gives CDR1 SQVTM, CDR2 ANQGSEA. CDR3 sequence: CSVVGLRGTDTQYF. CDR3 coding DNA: TGCAGCGTCGTCGGGCTCCGAGGGACAGATACGCAGTATTTT.

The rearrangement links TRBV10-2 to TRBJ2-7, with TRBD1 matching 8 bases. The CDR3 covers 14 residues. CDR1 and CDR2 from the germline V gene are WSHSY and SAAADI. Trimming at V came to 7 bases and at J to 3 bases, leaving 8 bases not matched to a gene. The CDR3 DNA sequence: TGCGCCAGCATATCAGGACAGGGAAACTACGAGCAGTACTTC. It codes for CASISGQGNYEQYF.

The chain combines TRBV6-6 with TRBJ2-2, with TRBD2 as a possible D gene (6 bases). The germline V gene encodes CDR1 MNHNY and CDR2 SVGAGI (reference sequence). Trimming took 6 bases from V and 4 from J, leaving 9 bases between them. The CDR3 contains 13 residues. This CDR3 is CASRLTSTGELFF. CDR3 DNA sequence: TGTGCCAGCAGGCTGACTAGCACCGGGGAGCTGTTTTTT.

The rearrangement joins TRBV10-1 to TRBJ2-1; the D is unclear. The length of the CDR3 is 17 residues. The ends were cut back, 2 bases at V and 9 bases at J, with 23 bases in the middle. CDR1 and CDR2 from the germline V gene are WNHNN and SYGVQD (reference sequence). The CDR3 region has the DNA TGCGCCAGCAGTGAGGTGAAGTTGGGGAAAAGCACTGGTGAGCAGTTCTTC. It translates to CASSEVKLGKSTGEQFF.